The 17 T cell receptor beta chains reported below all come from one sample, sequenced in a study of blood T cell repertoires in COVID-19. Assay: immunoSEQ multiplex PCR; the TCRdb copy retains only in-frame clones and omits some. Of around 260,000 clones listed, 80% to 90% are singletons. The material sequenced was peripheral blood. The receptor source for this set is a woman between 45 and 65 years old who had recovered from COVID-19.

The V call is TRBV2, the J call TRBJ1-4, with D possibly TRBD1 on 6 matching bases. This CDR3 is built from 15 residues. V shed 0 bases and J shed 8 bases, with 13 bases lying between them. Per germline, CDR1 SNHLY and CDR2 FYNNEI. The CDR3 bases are TGTGCCAGCAGTGAAGCGAACAGGGTTGGGGAAAAACTGTTTTTT. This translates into CASSEANRVGEKLFF. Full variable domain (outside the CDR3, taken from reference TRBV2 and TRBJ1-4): EPEVTQTPSHQVTQMGQEVILRCVPISNHLYFYWYRQILGQKVEFLVSFYNNEISEKSEIFDDQFSVERPDGSNFTLKIRSTKLEDSAMYFCASSEANRVGEKLFFGSGTQLSVL.

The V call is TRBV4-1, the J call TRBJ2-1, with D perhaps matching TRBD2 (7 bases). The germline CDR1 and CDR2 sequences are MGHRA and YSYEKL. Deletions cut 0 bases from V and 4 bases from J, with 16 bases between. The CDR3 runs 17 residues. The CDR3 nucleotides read TGCGCCAGCAGCCAAGAGCAAACGAGGGGGGGGTACAATGAGCAGTTCTTC. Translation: CASSQEQTRGGYNEQFF.

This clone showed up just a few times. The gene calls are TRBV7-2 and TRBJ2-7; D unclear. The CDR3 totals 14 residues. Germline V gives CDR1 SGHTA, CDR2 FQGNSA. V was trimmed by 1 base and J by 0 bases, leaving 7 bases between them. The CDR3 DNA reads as TGTGCCAGCAGCTTAGGCTTTAGCTCCTACGAGCAGTACTTC. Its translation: CASSLGFSSYEQYF.

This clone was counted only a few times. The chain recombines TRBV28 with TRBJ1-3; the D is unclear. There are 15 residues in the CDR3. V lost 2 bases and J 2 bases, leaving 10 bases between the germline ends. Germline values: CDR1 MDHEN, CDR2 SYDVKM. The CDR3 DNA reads TGTGCCAGCAGTTTAATGGTTCAGGCTGGAAACACCATATATTTT. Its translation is CASSLMVQAGNTIYF.

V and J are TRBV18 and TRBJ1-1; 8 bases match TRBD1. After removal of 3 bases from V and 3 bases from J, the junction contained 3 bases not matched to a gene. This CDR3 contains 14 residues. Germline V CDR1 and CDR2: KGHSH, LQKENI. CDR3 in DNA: TGTGCCAGCTCACCGGGGGGACAGGACACTGAAGCTTTCTTT. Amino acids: CASSPGGQDTEAFF.

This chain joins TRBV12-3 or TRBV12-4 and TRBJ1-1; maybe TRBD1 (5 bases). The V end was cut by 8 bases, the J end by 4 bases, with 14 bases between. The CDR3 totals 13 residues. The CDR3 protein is CASDKGFSTEAFF. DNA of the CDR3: TGTGCCAGCGACAAGGGGTTTAGCACTGAAGCTTTCTTT.

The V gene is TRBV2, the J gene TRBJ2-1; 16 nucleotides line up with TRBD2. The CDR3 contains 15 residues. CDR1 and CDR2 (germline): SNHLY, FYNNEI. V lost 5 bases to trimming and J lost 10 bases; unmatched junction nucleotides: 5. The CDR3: CASSPQGLAGGEQFF. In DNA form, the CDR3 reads TGTGCCAGCAGTCCTCAGGGACTAGCGGGAGGGGAGCAGTTCTTC.

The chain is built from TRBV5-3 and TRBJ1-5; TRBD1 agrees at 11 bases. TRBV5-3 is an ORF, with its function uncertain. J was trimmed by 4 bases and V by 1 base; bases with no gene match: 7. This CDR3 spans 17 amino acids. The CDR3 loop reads CARSLPGTGGLNQPQHF. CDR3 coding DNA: TGTGCCAGAAGCTTGCCGGGGACAGGGGGGCTGAATCAGCCCCAGCATTTT.

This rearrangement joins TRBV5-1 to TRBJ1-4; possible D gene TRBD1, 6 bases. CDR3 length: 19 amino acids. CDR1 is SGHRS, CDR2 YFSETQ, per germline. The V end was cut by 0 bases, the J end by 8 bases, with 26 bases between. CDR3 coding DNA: TGCGCCAGCAGCTTGGCAGGGGACCCGGAGCCTATGGCATTGGAAAAACTGTTTTTT. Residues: CASSLAGDPEPMALEKLFF.

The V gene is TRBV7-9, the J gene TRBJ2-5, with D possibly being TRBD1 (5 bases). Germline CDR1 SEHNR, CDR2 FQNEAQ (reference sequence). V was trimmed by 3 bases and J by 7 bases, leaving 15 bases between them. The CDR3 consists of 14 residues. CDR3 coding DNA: TGTGCCAGCAGCTTGGGTAGGGGAATGGGGACCCAGTACTTC. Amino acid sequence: CASSLGRGMGTQYF. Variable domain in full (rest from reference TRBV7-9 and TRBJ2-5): DTGVSQNPRHKITKRGQNVTFRCDPISEHNRLYWYRQTLGQGPEFLTYFQNEAQLEKSRLLSDRFSAERPKGSFSTLEIQRTEQGDSAMYLCASSLGRGMGTQYFGPGTRLLVL.

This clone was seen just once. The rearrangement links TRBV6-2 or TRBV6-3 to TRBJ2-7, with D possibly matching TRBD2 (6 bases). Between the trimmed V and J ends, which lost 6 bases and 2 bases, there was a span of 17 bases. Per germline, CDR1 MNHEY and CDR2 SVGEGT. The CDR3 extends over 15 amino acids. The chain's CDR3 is CASSFTSTAPYEQYF. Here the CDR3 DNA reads TGTGCCAGCAGCTTCACTAGCACAGCCCCCTACGAGCAGTACTTC.

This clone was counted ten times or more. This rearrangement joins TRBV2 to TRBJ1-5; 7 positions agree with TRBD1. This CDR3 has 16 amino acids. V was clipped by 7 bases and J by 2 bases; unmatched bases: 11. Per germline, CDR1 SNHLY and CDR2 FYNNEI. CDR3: CASMSGGYGGNQPQHF. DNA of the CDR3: TGTGCCAGCATGTCAGGGGGTTATGGTGGCAATCAGCCCCAGCATTTT.

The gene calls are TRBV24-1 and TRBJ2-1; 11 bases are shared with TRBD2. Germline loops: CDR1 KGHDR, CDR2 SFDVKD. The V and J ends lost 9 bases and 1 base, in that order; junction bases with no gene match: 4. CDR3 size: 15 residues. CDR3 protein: CATAGTSGSYNEQFF. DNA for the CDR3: TGTGCCACCGCTGGGACTAGCGGATCCTACAATGAGCAGTTCTTC.

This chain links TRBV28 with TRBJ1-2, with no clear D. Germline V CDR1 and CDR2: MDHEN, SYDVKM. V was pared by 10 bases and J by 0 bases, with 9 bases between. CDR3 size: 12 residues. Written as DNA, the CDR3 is TGTGCCACCGTACAGACTAACTATGGCTACACCTTC. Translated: CATVQTNYGYTF.

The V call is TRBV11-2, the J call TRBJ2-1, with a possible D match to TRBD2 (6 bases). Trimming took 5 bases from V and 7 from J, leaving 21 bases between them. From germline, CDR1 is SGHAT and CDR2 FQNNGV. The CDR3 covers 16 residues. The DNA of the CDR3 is TGTGCCAGCAGCCCGATAGCGGCCGTTGAGGTGAATGAGCAGTTCTTC. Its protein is CASSPIAAVEVNEQFF.

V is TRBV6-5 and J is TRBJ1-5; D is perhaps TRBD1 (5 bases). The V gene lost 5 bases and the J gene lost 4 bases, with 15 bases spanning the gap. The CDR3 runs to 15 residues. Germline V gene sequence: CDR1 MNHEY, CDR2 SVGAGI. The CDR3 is CASSPYDSLNQPQHF. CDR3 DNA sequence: TGTGCCAGCAGTCCGTATGACAGCTTGAATCAGCCCCAGCATTTT.

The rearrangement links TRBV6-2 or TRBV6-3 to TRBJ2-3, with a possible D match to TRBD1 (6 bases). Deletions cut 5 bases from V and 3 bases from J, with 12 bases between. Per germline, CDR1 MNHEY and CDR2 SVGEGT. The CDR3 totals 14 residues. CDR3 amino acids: CASSLGGETDTQYF. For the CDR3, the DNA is TGTGCCAGCAGTCTAGGGGGTGAAACAGATACGCAGTATTTT.